These T cell receptor beta chains were read from a single sample in a study of prognosis after radiotherapy for stage I lung cancer. TCRdb reprocessed the multiplex PCR reads with MiXCR, giving one entry per CDR3 protein. Here the sample spans some 13,000 distinct CDR3 sequences, 37% being singletons. Sequenced material: PBMCs, taken before or after stereotactic body radiation therapy (not recorded which). The receptors shown here come from a donor at least 50 years old with non-small cell lung cancer. The CDR3 runs from the conserved cysteine through the conserved F or W. D genes are given only for firm matches. Clone sizes are given selectively: once, few, many, or a class where the clone is expanded.

clone_size	d_call	j_call	v_call	cdr3_nt	cdr3_aa
NA	NA	TRBJ1-3	TRBV24-1	TGTGCCACCAGTGATCCCCGGTACCCCGTCAATGGAAACACCGTATATTTT	CATSDPRYPVNGNTVYF
many	NA	TRBJ1-1	TRBV9	TGTGCCAGCAGCGTAGGGGGTCTCACTGAAGCTTTCTTT	CASSVGGLTEAFF
NA	NA	TRBJ1-2	TRBV11-2	TGTGCCAGCAGCTTAGATCACATCGGGGAGCATGGCTACACCTTC	CASSLDHIGEHGYTF
many	TRBD1	TRBJ2-3	TRBV2	TGTGCCAGCAGTTCCGGGACAGGCACAGATACGCAGTATTTT	CASSSGTGTDTQYF
NA	NA	TRBJ1-6	TRBV6-2/TRBV6-3	TGTGCCAGTGACGGCAGGTCAGGACGATCACCCCTCCACTTT	CASDGRSGRSPLHF
NA	TRBD2	TRBJ2-3	TRBV27	TGTGCCAGCAACCCAGCGGGGGGGGGAGATACGCAGTATTTT	CASNPAGGGDTQYF
many	NA	TRBJ1-5	TRBV2	TGTGCCAGCAGTGAAGTTGAAGTCGGTCAGCCCCAGCATTTT	CASSEVEVGQPQHF
many	TRBD1	TRBJ2-3	TRBV6-2/TRBV6-3	TGTGCCAGCACCCTGACAGGGTCCACAGATACGCAGTATTTT	CASTLTGSTDTQYF
NA	NA	TRBJ1-5	TRBV4-1	TGCGCCAGCAGACAGCCTGGGGGAAACCCGTTTCAGCCCCAGCATTTT	CASRQPGGNPFQPQHF
many	NA	TRBJ1-4	TRBV30	TGTGCCTGGAGTCTTTTGAGGGAAAAACTGTTTTTT	CAWSLLREKLFF
many	TRBD1	TRBJ2-7	TRBV4-2	TGTGCCAGCAGCCGGACAGGGGGGTACTACGAGCAGTACTTC	CASSRTGGYYEQYF
many	TRBD1	TRBJ2-1	TRBV4-1	TGCGCCAGCAGCCAAGATAGGGGGACAGGGATTCATGAGCAGTTCTTC	CASSQDRGTGIHEQFF
NA	NA	TRBJ1-2	TRBV6-1	TGTGTTAGCAGTGACAGGACCTATGGCTACACCTTC	CVSSDRTYGYTF